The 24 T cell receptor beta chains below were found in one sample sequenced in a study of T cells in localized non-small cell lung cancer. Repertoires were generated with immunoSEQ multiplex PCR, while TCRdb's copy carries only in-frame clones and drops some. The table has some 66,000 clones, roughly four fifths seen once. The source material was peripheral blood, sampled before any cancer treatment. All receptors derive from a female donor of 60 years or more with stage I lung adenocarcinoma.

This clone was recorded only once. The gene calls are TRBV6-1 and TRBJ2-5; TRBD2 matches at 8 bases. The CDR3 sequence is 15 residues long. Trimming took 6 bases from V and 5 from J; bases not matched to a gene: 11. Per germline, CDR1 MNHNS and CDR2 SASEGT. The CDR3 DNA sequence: TGTGCCAGCAGCGAAAACGGACTAGCATTGGAGACCCAGTACTTC. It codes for CASSENGLALETQYF.

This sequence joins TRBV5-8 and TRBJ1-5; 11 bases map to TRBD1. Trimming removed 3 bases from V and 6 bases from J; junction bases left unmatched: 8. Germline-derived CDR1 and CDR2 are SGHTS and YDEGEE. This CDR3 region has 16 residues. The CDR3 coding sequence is TGTGCCAGCAGCTCGTTCGGACAGGGGGCGGGTCAGCCCCAGCATTTT. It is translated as CASSSFGQGAGQPQHF. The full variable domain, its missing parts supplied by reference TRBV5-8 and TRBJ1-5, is EAGVTQSPTHLIKTRGQQATLRCSPISGHTSVYWYQQALGLGLQFLLWYDEGEERNRGNFPPRFSGRQFPNYSSELNVNALELEDSALYLCASSSFGQGAGQPQHFGDGTRLSIL.

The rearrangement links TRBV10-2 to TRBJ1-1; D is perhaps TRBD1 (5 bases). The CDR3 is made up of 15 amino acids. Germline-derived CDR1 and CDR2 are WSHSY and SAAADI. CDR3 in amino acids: CATGRGSLLDTEAFF. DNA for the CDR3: TGCGCGACCGGGAGGGGCAGTTTGCTGGACACTGAAGCTTTCTTT.

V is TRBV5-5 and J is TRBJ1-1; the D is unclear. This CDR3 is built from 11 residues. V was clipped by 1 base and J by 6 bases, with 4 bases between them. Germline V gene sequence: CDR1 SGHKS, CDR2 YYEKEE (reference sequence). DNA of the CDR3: TGTGCCAGCAGCTTGTGGGCTGAAGCTTTCTTT. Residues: CASSLWAEAFF.

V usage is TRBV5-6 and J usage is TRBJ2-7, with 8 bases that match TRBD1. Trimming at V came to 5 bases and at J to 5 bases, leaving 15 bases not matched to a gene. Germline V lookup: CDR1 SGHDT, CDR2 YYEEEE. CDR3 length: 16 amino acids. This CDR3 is CASRYFRDRFFHEQYF. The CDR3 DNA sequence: TGTGCCAGCAGGTATTTCCGGGACAGGTTTTTCCACGAGCAGTACTTC.

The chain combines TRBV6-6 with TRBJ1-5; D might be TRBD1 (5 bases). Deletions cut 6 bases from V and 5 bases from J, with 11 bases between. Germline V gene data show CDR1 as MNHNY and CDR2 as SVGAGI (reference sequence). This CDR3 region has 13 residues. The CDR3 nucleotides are TGTGCCAGCAGCCTCACCAGGGATCAGCCCCAGCATTTT. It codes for CASSLTRDQPQHF.

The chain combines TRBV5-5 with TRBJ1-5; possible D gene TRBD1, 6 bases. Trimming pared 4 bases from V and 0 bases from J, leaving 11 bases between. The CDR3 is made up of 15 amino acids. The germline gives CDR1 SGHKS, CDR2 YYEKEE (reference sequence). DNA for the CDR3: TGTGCCAGCAGCCCGGGACAATATAGCAATCAGCCCCAGCATTTT. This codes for CASSPGQYSNQPQHF.

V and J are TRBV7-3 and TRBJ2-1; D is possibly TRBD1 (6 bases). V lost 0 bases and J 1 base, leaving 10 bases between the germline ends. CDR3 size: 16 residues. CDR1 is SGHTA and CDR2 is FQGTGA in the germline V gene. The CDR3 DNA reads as TGTGCCAGCAGCTTAACGCGAGGGGGATCCTACAATGAGCAGTTCTTC. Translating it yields CASSLTRGGSYNEQFF.

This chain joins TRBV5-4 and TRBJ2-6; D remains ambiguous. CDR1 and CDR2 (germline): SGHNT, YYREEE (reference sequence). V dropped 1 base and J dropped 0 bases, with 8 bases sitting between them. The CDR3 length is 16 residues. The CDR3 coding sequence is TGTGCCAGCAGCTTGAAACTGGTCTCTGGGGCCAACGTCCTGACTTTC. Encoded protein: CASSLKLVSGANVLTF.

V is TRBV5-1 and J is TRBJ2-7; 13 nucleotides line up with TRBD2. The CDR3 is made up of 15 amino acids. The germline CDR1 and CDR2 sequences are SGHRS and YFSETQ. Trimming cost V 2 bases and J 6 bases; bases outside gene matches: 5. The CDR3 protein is CASSLGTSGNSEQYF. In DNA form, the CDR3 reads TGCGCCAGCAGCTTAGGGACTAGCGGGAATAGCGAGCAGTACTTC.

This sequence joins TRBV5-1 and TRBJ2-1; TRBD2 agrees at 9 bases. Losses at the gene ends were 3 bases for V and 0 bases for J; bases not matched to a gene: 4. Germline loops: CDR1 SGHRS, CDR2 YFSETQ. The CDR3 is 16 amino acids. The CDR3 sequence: CASSSYSGSSYNEQFF. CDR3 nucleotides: TGCGCCAGCAGCTCCTATAGCGGGAGCTCCTACAATGAGCAGTTCTTC.

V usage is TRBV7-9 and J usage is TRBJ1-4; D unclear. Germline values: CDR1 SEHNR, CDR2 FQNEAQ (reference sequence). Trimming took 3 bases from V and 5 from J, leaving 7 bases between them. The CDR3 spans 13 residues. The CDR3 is CASSLSPNEKLFF. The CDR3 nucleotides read TGTGCCAGCAGCTTGTCCCCCAATGAAAAACTGTTTTTT.

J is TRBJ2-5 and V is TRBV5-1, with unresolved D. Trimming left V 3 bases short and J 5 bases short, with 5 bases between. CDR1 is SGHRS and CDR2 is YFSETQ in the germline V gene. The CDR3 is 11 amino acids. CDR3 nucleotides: TGCGCCAGCAGCTCTCGGGAGACCCAGTACTTC. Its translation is CASSSRETQYF.

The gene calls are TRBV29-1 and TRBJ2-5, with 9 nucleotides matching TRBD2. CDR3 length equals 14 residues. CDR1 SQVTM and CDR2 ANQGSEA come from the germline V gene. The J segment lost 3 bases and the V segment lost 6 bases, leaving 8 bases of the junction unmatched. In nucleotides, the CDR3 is TGCAGCGTGAGGAGAAGCGGGGGGAAAGAGACCCAGTACTTC. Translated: CSVRRSGGKETQYF. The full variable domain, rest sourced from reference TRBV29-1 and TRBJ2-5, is SAVISQKPSRDICQRGTSLTIQCQVDSQVTMMFWYRQQPGQSLTLIATANQGSEATYESGFVIDKFPISRPNLTFSTLTVSNMSPEDSSIYLCSVRRSGGKETQYFGPGTRLLVL.

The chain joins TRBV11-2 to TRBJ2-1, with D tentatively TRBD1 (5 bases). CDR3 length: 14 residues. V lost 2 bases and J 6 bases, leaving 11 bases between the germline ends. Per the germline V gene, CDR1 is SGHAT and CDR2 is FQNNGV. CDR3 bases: TGTGCCAGCAGCTTAACAGGCGCGAGCAATGAGCAGTTCTTC. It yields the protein CASSLTGASNEQFF.

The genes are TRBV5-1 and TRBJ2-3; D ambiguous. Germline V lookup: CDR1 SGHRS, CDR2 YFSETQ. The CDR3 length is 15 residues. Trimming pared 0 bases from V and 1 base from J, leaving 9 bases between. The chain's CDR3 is CASSLADFRTDTQYF. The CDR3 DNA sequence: TGCGCCAGCAGCTTGGCCGACTTCCGCACAGATACGCAGTATTTT.

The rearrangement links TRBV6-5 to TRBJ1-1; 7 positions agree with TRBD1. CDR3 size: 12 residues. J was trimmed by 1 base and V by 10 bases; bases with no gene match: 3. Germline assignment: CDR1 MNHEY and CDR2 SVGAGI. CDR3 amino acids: CAIRTGNTEAFF. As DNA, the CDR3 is TGTGCCATTAGGACAGGGAACACTGAAGCTTTCTTT.

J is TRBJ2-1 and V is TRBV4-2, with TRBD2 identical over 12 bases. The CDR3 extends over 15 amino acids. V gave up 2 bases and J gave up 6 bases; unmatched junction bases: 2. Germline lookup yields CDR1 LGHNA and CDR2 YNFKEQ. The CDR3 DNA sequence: TGTGCCAGCAGCCAAACTAGCGGGGGGACCAATGAGCAGTTCTTC. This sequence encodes CASSQTSGGTNEQFF.

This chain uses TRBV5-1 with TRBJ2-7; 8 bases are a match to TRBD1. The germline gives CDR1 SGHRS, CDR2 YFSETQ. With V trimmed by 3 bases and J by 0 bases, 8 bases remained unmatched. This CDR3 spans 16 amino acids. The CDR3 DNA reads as TGCGCCAGCAGCTGGACCGGGACAGGCCCCTCCTACGAGCAGTACTTC. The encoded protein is CASSWTGTGPSYEQYF.

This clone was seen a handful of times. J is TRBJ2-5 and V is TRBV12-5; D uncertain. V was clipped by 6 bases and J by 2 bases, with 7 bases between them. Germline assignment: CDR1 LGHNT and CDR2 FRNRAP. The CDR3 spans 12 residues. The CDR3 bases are TGTGCTAGTGGACCGAGGCAAGAGACCCAGTACTTC. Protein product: CASGPRQETQYF. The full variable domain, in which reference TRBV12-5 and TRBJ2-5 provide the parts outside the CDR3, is DARVTQTPRHKVTEMGQEVTMRCQPILGHNTVFWYRQTMMQGLELLAYFRNRAPLDDSGMPKDRFSAEMPDATLATLKIQPSEPRDSAVYFCASGPRQETQYFGPGTRLLVL.

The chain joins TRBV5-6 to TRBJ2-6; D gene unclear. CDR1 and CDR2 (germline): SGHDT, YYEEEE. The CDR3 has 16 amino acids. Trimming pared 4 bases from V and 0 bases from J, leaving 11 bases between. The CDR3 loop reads CASSRAGNSGANVLTF. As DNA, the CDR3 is TGTGCCAGCAGCCGGGCTGGGAACTCTGGGGCCAACGTCCTGACTTTC. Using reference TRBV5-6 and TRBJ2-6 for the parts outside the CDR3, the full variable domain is DAGVTQSPTHLIKTRGQQVTLRCSPKSGHDTVSWYQQALGQGPQFIFQYYEEEERQRGNFPDRFSGHQFPNYSSELNVNALLLGDSALYLCASSRAGNSGANVLTFGAGSRLTVL.

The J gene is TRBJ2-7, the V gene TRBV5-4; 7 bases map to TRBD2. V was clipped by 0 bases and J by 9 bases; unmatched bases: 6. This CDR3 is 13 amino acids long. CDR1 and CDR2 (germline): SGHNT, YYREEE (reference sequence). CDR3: CASSLGLAVAQYF. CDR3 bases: TGTGCCAGCAGCTTGGGGCTAGCGGTAGCGCAGTACTTC.

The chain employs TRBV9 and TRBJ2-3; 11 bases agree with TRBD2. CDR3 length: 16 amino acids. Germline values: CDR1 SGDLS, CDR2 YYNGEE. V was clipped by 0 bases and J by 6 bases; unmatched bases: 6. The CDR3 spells CASSVVASGGRDTQYF. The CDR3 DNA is TGTGCCAGCAGCGTAGTGGCTAGCGGGGGGCGGGATACGCAGTATTTT.

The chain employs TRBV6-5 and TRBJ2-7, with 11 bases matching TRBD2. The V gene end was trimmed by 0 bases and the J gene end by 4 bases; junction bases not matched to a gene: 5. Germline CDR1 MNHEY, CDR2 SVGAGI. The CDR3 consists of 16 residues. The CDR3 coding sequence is TGTGCCAGCAGTTACTCGAGTAGCGGGAGGGCGTACGAGCAGTACTTC. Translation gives CASSYSSSGRAYEQYF.